This TCR beta chain was sequenced during a study of blood T cells in healthy people across ages. Through a sample-barcoded 5' primer and a J-beta primer mix, a second PCR was run for roughly 7 to 11 cycles. TCRdb ran MiXCR on the 5' RACE reads and lists one entry per CDR3 protein. The sample includes 800,000 to 950,000 distinct CDR3 sequences, 25% to 30% of them seen just once. V was pared by 5 bases and J by 4 bases, with 11 bases between. Germline CDR1 is SGHTA and CDR2 is FQGNSA. The CDR3 extends over 13 amino acids. This clonotype was recorded at least ten times. Separately, the same data were catalogued under a study of T cells of mothers and their children.

The receptor comes from a woman aged 40 to 55 in good health. The sample was blood. This chain joins TRBV7-2 and TRBJ1-2; D perhaps matches TRBD1 (6 bases). The CDR3 DNA is TGTGCCAGCAGCAGGGACATGTCCTATGGCTACACCTTC. Translating gives CASSRDMSYGYTF.